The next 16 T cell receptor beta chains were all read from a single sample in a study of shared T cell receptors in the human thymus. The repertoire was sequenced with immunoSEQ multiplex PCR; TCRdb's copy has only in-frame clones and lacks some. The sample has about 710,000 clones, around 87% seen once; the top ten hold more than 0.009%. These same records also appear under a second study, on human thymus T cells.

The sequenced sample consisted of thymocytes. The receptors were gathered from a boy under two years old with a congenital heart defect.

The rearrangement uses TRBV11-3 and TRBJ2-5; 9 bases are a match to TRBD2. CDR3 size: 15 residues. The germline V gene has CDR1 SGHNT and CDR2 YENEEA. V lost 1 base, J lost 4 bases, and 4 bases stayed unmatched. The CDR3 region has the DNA TGTGCCAGCAGCTTAGGTCGGCGGGGGGGAGAGACCCAGTACTTC. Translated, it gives CASSLGRRGGETQYF.

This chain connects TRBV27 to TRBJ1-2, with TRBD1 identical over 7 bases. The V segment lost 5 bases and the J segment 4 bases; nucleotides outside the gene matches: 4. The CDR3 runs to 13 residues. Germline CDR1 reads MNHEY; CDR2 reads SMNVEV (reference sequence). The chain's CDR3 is CASSRQGSYGYTF. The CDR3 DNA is TGTGCCAGCAGTAGACAGGGCAGCTATGGCTACACCTTC.

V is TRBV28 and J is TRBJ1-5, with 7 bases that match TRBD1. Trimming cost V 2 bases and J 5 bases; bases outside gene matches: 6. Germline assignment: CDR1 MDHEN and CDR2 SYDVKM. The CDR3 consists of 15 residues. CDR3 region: CASSLGSTGDQPQHF. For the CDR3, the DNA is TGTGCCAGCAGTTTAGGTTCAACAGGGGATCAGCCCCAGCATTTT. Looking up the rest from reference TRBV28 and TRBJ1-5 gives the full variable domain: DVKVTQSSRYLVKRTGEKVFLECVQDMDHENMFWYRQDPGLGLRLIYFSYDVKMKEKGDIPEGYSVSREKKERFSLILESASTNQTSMYLCASSLGSTGDQPQHFGDGTRLSIL.

CDR3 sequence: CASSVTAGVKGNTIYF. The CDR3 DNA follows: TGTGCCAGCAGTGTGACGGCAGGGGTTAAAGGAAACACCATATATTTT. This chain connects TRBV25-1 to TRBJ1-3; D might be TRBD1 (6 bases). Trimming cost V 4 bases and J 4 bases, with 17 bases left between them. Germline V lookup: CDR1 MGHDK, CDR2 SYGVNS. The CDR3 consists of 16 residues.

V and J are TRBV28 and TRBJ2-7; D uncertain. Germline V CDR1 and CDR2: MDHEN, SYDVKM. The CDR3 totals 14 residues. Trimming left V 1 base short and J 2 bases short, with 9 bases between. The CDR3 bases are TGTGCCAGCAGTTTATCATTCGGTACCTACGAGCAGTACTTC. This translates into CASSLSFGTYEQYF.

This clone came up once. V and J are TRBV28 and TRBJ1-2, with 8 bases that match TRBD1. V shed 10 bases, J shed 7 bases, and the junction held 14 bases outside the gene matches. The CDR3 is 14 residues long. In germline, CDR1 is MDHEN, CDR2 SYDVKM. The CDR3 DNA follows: TGTGCCACATGTCTCATGGCAGGGGGCTTTGGCTACACCTTC. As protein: CATCLMAGGFGYTF.

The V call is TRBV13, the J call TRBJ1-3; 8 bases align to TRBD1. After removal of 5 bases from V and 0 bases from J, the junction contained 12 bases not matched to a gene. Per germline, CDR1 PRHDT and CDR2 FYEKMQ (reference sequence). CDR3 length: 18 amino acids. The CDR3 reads CASSRSSQGASSGNTIYF. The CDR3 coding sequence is TGTGCCAGCAGCCGGTCGTCCCAGGGGGCGAGCTCTGGAAACACCATATATTTT.

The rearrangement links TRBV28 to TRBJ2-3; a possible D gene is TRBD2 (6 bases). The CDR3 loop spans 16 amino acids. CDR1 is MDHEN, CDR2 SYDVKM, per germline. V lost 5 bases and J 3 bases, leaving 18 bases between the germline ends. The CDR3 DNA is TGTGCCAGCAGTGATGGACGGGGGAGAGGGACAGATACGCAGTATTTT. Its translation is CASSDGRGRGTDTQYF.

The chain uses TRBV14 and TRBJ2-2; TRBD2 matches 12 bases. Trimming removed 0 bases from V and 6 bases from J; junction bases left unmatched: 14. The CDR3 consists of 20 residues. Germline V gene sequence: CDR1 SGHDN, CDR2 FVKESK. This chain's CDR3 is CASSQDPPGRLAGVAGELFF. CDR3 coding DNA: TGTGCCAGCAGCCAAGATCCCCCAGGGAGACTAGCGGGAGTGGCCGGGGAGCTGTTTTTT.

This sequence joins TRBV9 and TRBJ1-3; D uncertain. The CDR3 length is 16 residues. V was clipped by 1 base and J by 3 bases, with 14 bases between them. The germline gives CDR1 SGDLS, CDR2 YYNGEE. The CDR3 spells CASSVKGGSGGNTIYF. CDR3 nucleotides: TGTGCCAGCAGCGTAAAGGGAGGATCGGGTGGAAACACCATATATTTT.

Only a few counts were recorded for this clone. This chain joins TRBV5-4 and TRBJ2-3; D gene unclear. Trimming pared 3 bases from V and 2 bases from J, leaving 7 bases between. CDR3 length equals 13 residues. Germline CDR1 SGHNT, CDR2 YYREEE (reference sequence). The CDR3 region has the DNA TGTGCCAGCAGCTCGAGAGCCACAGATACGCAGTATTTT. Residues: CASSSRATDTQYF.

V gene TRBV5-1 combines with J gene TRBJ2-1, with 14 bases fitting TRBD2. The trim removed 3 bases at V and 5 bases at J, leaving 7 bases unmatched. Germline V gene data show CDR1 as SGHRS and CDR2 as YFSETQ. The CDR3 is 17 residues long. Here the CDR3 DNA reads TGCGCCAGCAGCTGGGGACTAGCGGGAGACCGGAACAATGAGCAGTTCTTC. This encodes CASSWGLAGDRNNEQFF.

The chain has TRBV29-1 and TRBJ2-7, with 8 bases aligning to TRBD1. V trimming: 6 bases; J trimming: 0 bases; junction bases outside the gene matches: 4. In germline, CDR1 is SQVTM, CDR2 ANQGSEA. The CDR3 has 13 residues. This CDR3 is CSVGQDPSYEQYF. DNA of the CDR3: TGCAGCGTGGGACAGGATCCCTCCTACGAGCAGTACTTC.

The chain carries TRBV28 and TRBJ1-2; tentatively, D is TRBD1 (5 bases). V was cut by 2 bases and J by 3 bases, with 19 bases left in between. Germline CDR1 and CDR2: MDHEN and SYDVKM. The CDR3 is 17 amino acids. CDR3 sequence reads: CASSLGVTWGGDYGYTF. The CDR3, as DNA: TGTGCCAGCAGTTTAGGGGTGACTTGGGGGGGGGACTATGGCTACACCTTC.

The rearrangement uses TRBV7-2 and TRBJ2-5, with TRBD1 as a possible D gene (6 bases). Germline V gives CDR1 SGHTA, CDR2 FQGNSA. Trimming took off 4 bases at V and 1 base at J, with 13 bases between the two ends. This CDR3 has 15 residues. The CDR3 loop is CASSSLTGPQETQYF. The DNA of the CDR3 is TGTGCCAGCAGCTCATTGACAGGTCCCCAAGAGACCCAGTACTTC. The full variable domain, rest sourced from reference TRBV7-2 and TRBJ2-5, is GAGVSQSPSNKVTEKGKDVELRCDPISGHTALYWYRQSLGQGLEFLIYFQGNSAPDKSGLPSDRFSAERTGGSVSTLTIQRTQQEDSAVYLCASSSLTGPQETQYFGPGTRLLVL.

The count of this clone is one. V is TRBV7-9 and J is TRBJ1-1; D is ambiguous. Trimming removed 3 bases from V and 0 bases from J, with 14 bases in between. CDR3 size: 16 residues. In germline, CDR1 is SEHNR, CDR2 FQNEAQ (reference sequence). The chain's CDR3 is CASSFLGGKMNTEAFF. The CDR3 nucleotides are TGTGCCAGCAGCTTTTTGGGAGGAAAAATGAACACTGAAGCTTTCTTT.